The present TCR beta chain was sequenced within a study of blood T cell repertoires in COVID-19. Study information: PBMCs, B-cell-depleted T cells, or T cells provided the cDNA or gDNA that made up the material.

This CDR3 has 12 amino acids. The V and J ends lost 6 bases and 8 bases respectively, with 11 bases between them. Authors' methods: Counts of nucleated cells, estimated from reference gene primer amplification, were obtained. Repertoires were generated with immunoSEQ multiplex PCR, while TCRdb's copy carries only in-frame clones and drops some. V and J calls and clone size are copied from that table; D and trimming were computed from the DNA. The table records some 250,000 clones, 60% to 75% of them present only once. The chain employs TRBV12-3 or TRBV12-4 and TRBJ2-1, with TRBD2 as a possible D gene (5 bases). The specimen sequenced was peripheral blood. The clonotype was recovered from a woman older than 75 with acute or convalescent COVID-19. The chain's CDR3 is CASSPSPHEQFF. CDR3 DNA: TGTGCCAGCAGCCCTAGCCCCCATGAGCAGTTCTTC.